This T cell receptor (beta chain) is from a study of OX40 agonist ivuxolimab in advanced cancers. Trimming took 1 base from V and 4 from J; bases not matched to a gene: 0. Germline loops: CDR1 SGHTA, CDR2 FQGNSA. The CDR3 contains 14 residues. The data were produced by immunoSEQ multiplex PCR, yet TCRdb's version contains in-frame clones alone and is incomplete. Here the sample spans some 70,000 clones, roughly 88% being singletons. The material was CD4+ or CD8+ T cells sorted from blood, obtained in a trial of the OX40 agonist ivuxolimab. This TCR came from an adult with an advanced solid tumor such as melanoma, head and neck, liver or kidney cancer. V gene TRBV7-2 combines with J gene TRBJ2-2, with 7 bases identical to TRBD2. CDR3 region: CASSLGGGTGELFF. The CDR3 DNA reads TGTGCCAGCAGCTTAGGCGGGGGCACCGGGGAGCTGTTTTTT.